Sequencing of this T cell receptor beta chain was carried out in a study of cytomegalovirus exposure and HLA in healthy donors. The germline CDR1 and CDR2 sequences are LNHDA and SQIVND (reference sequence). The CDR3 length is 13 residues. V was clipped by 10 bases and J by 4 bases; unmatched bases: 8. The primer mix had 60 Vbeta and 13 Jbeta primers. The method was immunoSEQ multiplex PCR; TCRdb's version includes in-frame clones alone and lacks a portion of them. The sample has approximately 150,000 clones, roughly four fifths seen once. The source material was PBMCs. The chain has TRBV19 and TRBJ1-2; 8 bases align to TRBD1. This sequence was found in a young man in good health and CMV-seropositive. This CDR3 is CATGQGNPYGYTF. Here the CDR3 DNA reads TGTGCCACTGGACAGGGCAACCCCTATGGCTACACCTTC.